This T cell receptor (beta chain) was obtained from a study of blood T cell repertoires in COVID-19. The assay was immunoSEQ multiplex PCR, and TCRdb's table has in-frame clones only and misses some. The profile covers about 200,000 clones, with roughly 84% appearing a single time and roughly 4.5% taken by the ten largest. Sequencing was done on a sample of peripheral blood. The sequence was obtained from an elderly woman with acute or convalescent COVID-19.

DNA of the CDR3: TGTGCCAGCAGTGAACACCTCAGGAAAGAAGCTTTCTTT. Protein sequence: CASSEHLRKEAFF. This chain links TRBV6-1 with TRBJ1-1, with D uncertain. The CDR3 loop spans 13 amino acids. Germline CDR1 is MNHNS and CDR2 is SASEGT. The V end lost 2 bases, the J end lost 8 bases, and 12 bases lay between the germline ends.